The T cell receptor beta chain described here comes from a study of identical twins. Study-wide results and caveats: A partial confounding effect on zero-insertion analyses could come from invariant MAIT and iNKT cells.

Concerning this clonotype itself: The antigen remains undetermined.

Template switching added a universal primer site, and cDNA bore unique molecular identifiers. Via MiXCR, TCRdb re-called the 5' RACE reads, giving one row per CDR3 protein. The repertoire holds fewer than 550,000 distinct CDR3 sequences, with roughly 15% as singletons. These same records also appear under a second study, on yellow fever vaccine responses in identical twins.

This receptor was taken from a woman aged 18-30 years in good health. Sequenced: CD4+ T cells sorted from blood.

CDR3 DNA sequence: TGTGCCAGCAGTGTTAGTAACTACGAGCAGTACTTC. Translating gives CASSVSNYEQYF. This rearrangement joins TRBV2 to TRBJ2-7; unclear D gene. Germline V gene lookup returns CDR1 SNHLY and CDR2 FYNNEI. V was trimmed by 4 bases and J by 3 bases, leaving 7 bases between them. This CDR3 is 12 amino acids long.